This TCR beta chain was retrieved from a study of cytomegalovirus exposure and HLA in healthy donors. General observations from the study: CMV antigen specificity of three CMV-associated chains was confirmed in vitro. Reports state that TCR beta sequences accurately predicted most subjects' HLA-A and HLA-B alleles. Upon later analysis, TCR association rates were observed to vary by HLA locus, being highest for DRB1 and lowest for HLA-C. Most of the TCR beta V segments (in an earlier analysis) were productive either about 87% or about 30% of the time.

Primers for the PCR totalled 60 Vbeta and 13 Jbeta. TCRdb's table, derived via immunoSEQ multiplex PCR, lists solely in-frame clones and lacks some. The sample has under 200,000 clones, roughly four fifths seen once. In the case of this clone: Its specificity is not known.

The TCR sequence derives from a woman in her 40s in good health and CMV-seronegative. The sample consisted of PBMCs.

The CDR3 sequence: CASSSLGGGGRDTQYF. CDR3 sequence (DNA): TGTGCCAGCAGCTCCCTTGGGGGCGGGGGTCGAGATACGCAGTATTTT. This sequence joins TRBV7-2 and TRBJ2-3; D may be TRBD2 (7 bases). The CDR3 spans 16 residues. Trimming left V 4 bases short and J 5 bases short, with 19 bases between. CDR1 SGHTA and CDR2 FQGNSA come from the germline V gene.